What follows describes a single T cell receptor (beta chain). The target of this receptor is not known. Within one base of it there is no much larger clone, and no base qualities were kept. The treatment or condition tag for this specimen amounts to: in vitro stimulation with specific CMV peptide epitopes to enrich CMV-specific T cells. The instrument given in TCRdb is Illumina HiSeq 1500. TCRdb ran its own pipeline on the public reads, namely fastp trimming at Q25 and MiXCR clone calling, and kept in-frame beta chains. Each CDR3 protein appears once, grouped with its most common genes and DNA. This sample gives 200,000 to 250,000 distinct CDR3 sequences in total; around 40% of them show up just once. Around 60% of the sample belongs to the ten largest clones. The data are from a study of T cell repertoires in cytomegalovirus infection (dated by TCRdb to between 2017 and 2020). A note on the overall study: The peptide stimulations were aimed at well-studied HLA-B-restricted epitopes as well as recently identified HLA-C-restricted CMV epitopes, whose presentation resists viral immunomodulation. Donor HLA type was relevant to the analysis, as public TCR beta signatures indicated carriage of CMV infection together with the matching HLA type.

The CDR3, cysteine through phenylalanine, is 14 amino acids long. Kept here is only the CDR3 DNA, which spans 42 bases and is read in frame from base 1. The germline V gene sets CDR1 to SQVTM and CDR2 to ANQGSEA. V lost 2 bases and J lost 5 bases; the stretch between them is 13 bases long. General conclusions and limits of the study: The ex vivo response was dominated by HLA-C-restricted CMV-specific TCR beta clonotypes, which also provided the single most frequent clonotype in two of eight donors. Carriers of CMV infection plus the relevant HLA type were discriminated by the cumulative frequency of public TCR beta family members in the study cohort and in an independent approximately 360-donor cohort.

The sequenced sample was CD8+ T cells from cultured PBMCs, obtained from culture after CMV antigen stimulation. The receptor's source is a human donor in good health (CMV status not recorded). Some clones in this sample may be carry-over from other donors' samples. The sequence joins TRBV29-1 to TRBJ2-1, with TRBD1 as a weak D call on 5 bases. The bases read TGCAGCGTTGAAAAGGGCAGGACAAACAATGAGCAGTTCTTC. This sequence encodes CSVEKGRTNNEQFF.